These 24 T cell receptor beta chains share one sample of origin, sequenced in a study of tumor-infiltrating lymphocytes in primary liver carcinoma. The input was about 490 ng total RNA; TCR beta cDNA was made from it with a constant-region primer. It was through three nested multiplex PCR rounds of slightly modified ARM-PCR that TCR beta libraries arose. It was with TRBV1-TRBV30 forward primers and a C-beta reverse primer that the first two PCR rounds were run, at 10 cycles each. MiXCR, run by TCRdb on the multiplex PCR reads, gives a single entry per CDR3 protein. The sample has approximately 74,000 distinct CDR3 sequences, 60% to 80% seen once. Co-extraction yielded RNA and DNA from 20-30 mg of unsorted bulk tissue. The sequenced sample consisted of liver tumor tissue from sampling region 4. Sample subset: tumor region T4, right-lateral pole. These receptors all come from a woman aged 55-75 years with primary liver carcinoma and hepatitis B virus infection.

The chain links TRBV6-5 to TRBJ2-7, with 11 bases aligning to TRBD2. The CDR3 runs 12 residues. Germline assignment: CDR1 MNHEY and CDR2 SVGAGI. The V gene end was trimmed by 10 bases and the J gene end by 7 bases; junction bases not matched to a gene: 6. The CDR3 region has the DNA TGTGCCAACAGCAGACTAGCGGGAGAGCAGTACTTC. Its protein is CANSRLAGEQYF.

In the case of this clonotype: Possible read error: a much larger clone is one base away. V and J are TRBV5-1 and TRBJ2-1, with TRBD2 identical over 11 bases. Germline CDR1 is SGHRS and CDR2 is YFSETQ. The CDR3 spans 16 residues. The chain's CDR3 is CASRDSGLAAYNEQLF. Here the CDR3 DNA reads TGCGCCAGCCGTGACTCGGGACTAGCGGCATACAATGAGCAGCTCTTC.

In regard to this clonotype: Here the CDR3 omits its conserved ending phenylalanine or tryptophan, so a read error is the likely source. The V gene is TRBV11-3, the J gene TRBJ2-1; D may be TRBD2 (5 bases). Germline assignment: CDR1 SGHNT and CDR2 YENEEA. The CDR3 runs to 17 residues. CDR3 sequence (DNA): TGTGCCAGTAGCTTAGGGTTCGGCGGGTTTTCCTACAATGAGCAGTTCCTC. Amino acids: CASSLGFGGFSYNEQFL.

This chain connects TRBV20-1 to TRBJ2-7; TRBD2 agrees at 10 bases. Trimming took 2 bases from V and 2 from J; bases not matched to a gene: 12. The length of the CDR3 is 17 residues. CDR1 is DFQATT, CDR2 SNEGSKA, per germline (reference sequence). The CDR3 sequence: CSARSLALAGVPYEQYF. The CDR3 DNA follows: TGCAGTGCTAGATCCTTAGCGCTAGCGGGAGTCCCCTACGAGCAGTACTTC.

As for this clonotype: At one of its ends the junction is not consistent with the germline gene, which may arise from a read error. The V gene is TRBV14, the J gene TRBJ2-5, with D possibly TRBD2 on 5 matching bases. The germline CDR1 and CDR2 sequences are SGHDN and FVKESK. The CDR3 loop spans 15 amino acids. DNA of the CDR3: TGTGTCAGCAGCCAAGATCTAGCCATTCAAGAGACTCAGTACTTC. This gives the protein CVSSQDLAIQETQYF.

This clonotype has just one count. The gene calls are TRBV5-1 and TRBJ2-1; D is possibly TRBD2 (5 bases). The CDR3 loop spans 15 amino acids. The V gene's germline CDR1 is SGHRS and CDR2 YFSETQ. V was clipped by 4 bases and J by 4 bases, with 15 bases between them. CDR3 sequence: CASSLNSDVYNEQFF. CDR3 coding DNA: TGCGCCAGCAGCCTTAATAGCGATGTTTACAATGAGCAGTTCTTC.

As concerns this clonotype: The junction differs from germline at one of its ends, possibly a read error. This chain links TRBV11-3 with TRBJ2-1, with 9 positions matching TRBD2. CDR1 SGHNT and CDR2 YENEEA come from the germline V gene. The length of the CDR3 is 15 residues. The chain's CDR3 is CASSLAISGRTEQLF. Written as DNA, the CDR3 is TGTGCCAGCAGCTTAGCTATTAGCGGGAGAACAGAGCAGCTCTTC.

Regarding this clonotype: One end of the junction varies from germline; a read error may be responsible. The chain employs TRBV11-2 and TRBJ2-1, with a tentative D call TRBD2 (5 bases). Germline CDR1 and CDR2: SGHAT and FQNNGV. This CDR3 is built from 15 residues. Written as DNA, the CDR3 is TGTGCCAGCAACTTAGAGGGTGGAGGTATCGGTGAGCAGTTCTTC. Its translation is CASNLEGGGIGEQFF.

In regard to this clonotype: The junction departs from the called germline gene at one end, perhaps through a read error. This CDR3 reads CASSETLNRGPDHGYTF. The CDR3 nucleotides are TGTGCCAGCAGTGAAACTCTAAACAGGGGGCCCGACCATGGCTACACATTC. The V gene is TRBV6-1, the J gene TRBJ1-2, with TRBD1 identical over 9 bases. Germline CDR1 and CDR2: MNHNS and SASEGT. CDR3 size: 17 residues.

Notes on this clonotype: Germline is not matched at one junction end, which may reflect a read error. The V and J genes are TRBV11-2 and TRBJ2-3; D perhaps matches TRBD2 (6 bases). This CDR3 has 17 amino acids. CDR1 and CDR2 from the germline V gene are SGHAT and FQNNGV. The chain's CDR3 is CASSSVTGVHSTDTQYF. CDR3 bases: TGTGCCAGCTCCTCGGTAACGGGAGTGCATAGCACGGATACGCAGTATTTT. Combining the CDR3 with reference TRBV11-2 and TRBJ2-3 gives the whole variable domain EAGVAQSPRYKIIEKRQSVAFWCNPISGHATLYWYQQILGQGPKLLIQFQNNGVVDDSQLPKDRFSAERLKGVDSTLKIQPAKLEDSAVYLCASSSVTGVHSTDTQYFGPGTRLTVL.

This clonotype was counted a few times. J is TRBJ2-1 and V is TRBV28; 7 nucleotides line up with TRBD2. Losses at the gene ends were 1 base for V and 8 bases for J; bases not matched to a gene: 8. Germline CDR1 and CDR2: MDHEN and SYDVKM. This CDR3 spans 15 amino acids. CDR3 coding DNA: TGTGCCAGCAGTTTATTGAGGGGAGGGCCCCATGAGCAGTTCTTC. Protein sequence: CASSLLRGGPHEQFF.

For the CDR3, the DNA is TGCGCCAGCAACCTGGGGCTAGCGGGAGGGCCGGCCAAAAACATTCAGTACTTC. Encoded protein: CASNLGLAGGPAKNIQYF. The chain carries TRBV4-1 and TRBJ2-4, with TRBD2 matching 12 bases. Germline V gene lookup returns CDR1 MGHRA and CDR2 YSYEKL. This CDR3 region has 18 residues. Trimming cost V 7 bases and J 1 base; bases outside gene matches: 11.

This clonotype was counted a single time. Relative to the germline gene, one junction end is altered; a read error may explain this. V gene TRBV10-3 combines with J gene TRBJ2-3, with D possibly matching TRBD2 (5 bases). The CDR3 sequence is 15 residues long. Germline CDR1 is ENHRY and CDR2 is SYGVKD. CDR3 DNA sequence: TGTGCCATCAGTGACGAGCGACCTAGCATAGATATGCAGTATTTT. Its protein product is CAISDERPSIDMQYF.

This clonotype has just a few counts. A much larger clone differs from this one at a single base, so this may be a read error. The CDR3, as DNA: TGTGCCATCAGTGAAGCTGGGGGGGCCGGGCCGACCCAGTACTTC. The encoded protein is CAISEAGGAGPTQYF. The chain recombines TRBV10-3 with TRBJ2-5, with D possibly being TRBD2 (7 bases). The V and J ends lost 3 bases and 7 bases respectively, with 18 bases between them. The CDR3 is 15 residues long. Germline V gene lookup returns CDR1 ENHRY and CDR2 SYGVKD.

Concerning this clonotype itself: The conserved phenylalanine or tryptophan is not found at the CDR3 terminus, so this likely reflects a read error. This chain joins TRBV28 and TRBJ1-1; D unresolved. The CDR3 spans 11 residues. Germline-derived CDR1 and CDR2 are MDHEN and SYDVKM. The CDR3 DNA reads TGTGTCAGCAGTTTAAGCGCTGAAGCTTTCTCT. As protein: CVSSLSAEAFS.

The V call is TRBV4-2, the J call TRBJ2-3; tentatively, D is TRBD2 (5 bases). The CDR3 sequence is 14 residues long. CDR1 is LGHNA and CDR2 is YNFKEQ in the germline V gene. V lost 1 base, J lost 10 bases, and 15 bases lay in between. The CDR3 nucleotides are TGTGCCAGCAGCCAAGTCAGCGGCACAGTTTCGCAGTATTTT. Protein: CASSQVSGTVSQYF.

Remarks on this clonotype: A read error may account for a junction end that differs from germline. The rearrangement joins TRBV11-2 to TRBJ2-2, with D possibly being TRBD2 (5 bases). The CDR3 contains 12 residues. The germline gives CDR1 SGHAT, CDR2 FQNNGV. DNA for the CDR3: TGTGCCAACACCGGCGTAGCCGGGGAGCTGCTTTTT. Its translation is CANTGVAGELLF.

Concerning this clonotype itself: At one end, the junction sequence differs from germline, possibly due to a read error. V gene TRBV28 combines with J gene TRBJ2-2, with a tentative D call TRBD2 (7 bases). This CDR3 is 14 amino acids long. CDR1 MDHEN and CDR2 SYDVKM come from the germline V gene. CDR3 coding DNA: TGTGCCAGCAGCAGAGAGGGGGGGACCGGGGTGCTGTTTTTT. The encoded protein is CASSREGGTGVLFF.

The CDR3 DNA follows: TGCAGTGCATCTCCAAGACAGGGAACCTCAATCTACACGCAGTATTTT. Protein sequence: CSASPRQGTSIYTQYF. The chain combines TRBV20-1 with TRBJ2-3; 7 bases fit TRBD1. The CDR3 is 16 residues long. The germline CDR1 and CDR2 sequences are DFQATT and SNEGSKA (reference sequence). V lost 6 bases to trimming and J lost 9 bases; unmatched junction nucleotides: 21.

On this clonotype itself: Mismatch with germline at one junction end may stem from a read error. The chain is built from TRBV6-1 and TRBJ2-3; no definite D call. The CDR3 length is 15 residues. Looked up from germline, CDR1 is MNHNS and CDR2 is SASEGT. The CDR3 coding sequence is TGTGCCAGCAGTGAATACTACGGCAGCACAGACACGCAATATTTT. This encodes CASSEYYGSTDTQYF.

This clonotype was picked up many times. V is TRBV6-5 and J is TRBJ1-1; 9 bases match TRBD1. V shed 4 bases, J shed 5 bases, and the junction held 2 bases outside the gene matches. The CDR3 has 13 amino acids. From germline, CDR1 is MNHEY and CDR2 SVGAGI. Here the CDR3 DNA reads TGTGCCAGCAGTTGGACAGGGGATACTGAAGCTTTCTTT. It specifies CASSWTGDTEAFF.

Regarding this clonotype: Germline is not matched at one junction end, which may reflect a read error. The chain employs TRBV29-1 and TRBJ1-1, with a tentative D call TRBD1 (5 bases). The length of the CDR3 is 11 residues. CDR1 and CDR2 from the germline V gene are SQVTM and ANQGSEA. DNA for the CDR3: TGCAGCGTCGGGGGGTCCACTGAAGCTTTATTT. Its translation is CSVGGSTEALF.

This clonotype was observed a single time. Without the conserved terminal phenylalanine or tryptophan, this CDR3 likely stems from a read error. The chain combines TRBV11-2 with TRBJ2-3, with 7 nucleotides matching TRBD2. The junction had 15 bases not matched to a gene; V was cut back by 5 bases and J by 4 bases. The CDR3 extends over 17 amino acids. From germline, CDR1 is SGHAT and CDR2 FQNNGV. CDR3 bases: TGTGCCAGCAGCCTAAGGGGACTAACGTACACGTCAGATACGCAGTATCTT. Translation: CASSLRGLTYTSDTQYL.

CDR3 sequence: CASSQRPGLLSYEQYF. The CDR3 DNA reads TGCGCCAGCAGCCAGCGGCCAGGACTATTATCCTACGAGCAGTACTTC. The gene calls are TRBV4-1 and TRBJ2-7, with D possibly TRBD2 on 6 matching bases. Per germline, CDR1 MGHRA and CDR2 YSYEKL. CDR3 length: 16 residues. Trimming removed 3 bases at V and 1 base at J, with 16 bases between.